A selection of T cell receptor beta chains follows, all from one sample in a study of shared clonotypes between healthy human individuals. Assay used: immunoSEQ multiplex PCR; TCRdb lists only in-frame clones, some missing. The sample shows over a million clones, about 96% of them seen only once. Sequenced sample: naive CD4+ T cells sorted from blood. These receptors were taken from a man aged 30-40 years in good health. The CDR3 runs from the conserved cysteine through the conserved F or W. A D gene is named only where the DNA matches it firmly. Clone size is given for some rows only: seen once, a few or many times, or a class if the clone is expanded.

CDR3 length	D gene	clone size	V gene	J gene	CDR3 DNA	CDR3 protein
15	.	.	TRBV27	TRBJ1-1	TGTGCCAGCAGTCCCACACGAGGGGTGCGCACTGAAGCTTTCTTT	CASSPTRGVRTEAFF
14	TRBD2	.	TRBV2	TRBJ2-3	TGTGCCAGCTGGACTAGCGGTAGCACAGATACGCAGTATTTT	CASWTSGSTDTQYF
15	.	.	TRBV6-4	TRBJ2-1	TGTGCCAGCAGTGCAGACTGGAGCTCCTACAATGAGCAGTTCTTC	CASSADWSSYNEQFF
14	.	.	TRBV19	TRBJ2-2	TGTGCCAGTAGTATGCGCGGGCCCCCCGGGGAGCTGTTTTTT	CASSMRGPPGELFF
12	.	.	TRBV2	TRBJ2-1	TGTGCCAGCAGTTTTCAAACCGGTGAGCAGTTCTTC	CASSFQTGEQFF
14	.	.	TRBV2	TRBJ1-5	TGTGCCAGCAGGGTGGGCGTTGGCAATCAGCCCCAGCATTTT	CASRVGVGNQPQHF
15	TRBD1	.	TRBV10-2	TRBJ2-1	TGCGCCAGCAGTAAGACAGGGAGCTCCTACAATGAGCAGTTCTTC	CASSKTGSSYNEQFF
18	TRBD1	.	TRBV28	TRBJ1-2	TGTGCCAGCAGCATTATGGGGGCAGGGGGCGCCACTAACTATGGCTACACCTTC	CASSIMGAGGATNYGYTF
14	.	.	TRBV5-1	TRBJ2-6	TGCGCCAGCAGTATGGAGTCTGGGGCCAACGTCCTGACTTTC	CASSMESGANVLTF
13	TRBD2	.	TRBV7-9	TRBJ2-1	TGTGCCAGCAGCTCTAGCGGGAGTCAGGAGCAGTTCTTC	CASSSSGSQEQFF
13	.	.	TRBV2	TRBJ2-5	TGTGCCAGCACGCAGGGGATACAAGAGACCCAGTACTTC	CASTQGIQETQYF
14	.	.	TRBV5-1	TRBJ2-3	TGCGCCAGCAGTCCCGGGACTGGCACAGATACGCAGTATTTT	CASSPGTGTDTQYF
12	TRBD2	.	TRBV28	TRBJ2-7	TGTGCCAGTGGCGGGAGGCGCTACGAGCAGTACTTC	CASGGRRYEQYF
19	TRBD2	.	TRBV28	TRBJ2-7	TGTGCCAGCAGCTCACGTCGGCGGGAGGGCCTGTTCCGGGGCTACGAGCAGTACTTC	CASSSRRREGLFRGYEQYF
12	.	.	TRBV11-3	TRBJ2-5	TGTGCCAGCAGCTTAGTAGGAGAGACCCAGTACTTC	CASSLVGETQYF
12	.	.	TRBV28	TRBJ1-3	TGTGCCAGCAGTTTAACAGGAAACACCATATATTTT	CASSLTGNTIYF
19	TRBD2	.	TRBV19	TRBJ2-2	TGTGCCAGTAGTAATGCTGGGATGGCTAGCGGGAGGAGGACCGGGGAGCTGTTTTTT	CASSNAGMASGRRTGELFF
15	.	.	TRBV27	TRBJ2-5	TGTGCCAGCAGTGCGAGACTCCCACCCCAAGAGACCCAGTACTTC	CASSARLPPQETQYF
15	.	.	TRBV15	TRBJ1-1	TGTGCCACCAGCAGAGTTGCCAGCTTATACACTGAAGCTTTCTTT	CATSRVASLYTEAFF
12	TRBD2	.	TRBV6-5	TRBJ2-1	TGTGCCAGCAGTTATAGCGGGGATGGGCAGTTCTTC	CASSYSGDGQFF
15	TRBD2	.	TRBV29-1	TRBJ2-6	TGCAGCGTTGCCCTAGCGGGGTCTGGGGCCAACGTCCTGACTTTC	CSVALAGSGANVLTF
13	.	.	TRBV29-1	TRBJ2-4	TGCAGCCTCATGGATATAGCCAAAAACATTCAGTACTTC	CSLMDIAKNIQYF
13	.	once	TRBV6-5	TRBJ1-2	TGTGCCAGCAGGAACGGGGGAAACTATGGCTACACCTTC	CASRNGGNYGYTF
14	.	.	TRBV2	TRBJ1-2	TGTGCCAGCAGTGAGGAACGGTCAAGTTATGGCTACACCTTC	CASSEERSSYGYTF
11	.	.	TRBV6-1	TRBJ2-7	TGTGCCAGCAGTTATACGGGAGTAGAGTACTTC	CASSYTGVEYF
14	TRBD2	.	TRBV5-1	TRBJ2-2	TGCGCCAGCAGCACTGGGGAGGGGCTCGGGGAGCTGTTTTTT	CASSTGEGLGELFF
13	TRBD1	.	TRBV29-1	TRBJ1-1	TGCAGCGAACAGGGGTTATTGAACACTGAAGCTTTCTTT	CSEQGLLNTEAFF
17	.	.	TRBV11-2	TRBJ2-1	TGTGCCAGCAGCTTAGAAGGAGGAGGACTGTTCCGGGGTGAGCAGTTCTTC	CASSLEGGGLFRGEQFF
14	.	.	TRBV18	TRBJ2-7	TGTGCCAGCTCACCAGCTGTTGGTGCCTACGAGCAGTACTTC	CASSPAVGAYEQYF
15	.	.	TRBV27	TRBJ1-5	TGTGCCAGCAGTGCCTACAGGGCCGCCCTCCAGCCCCAGCATTTT	CASSAYRAALQPQHF
13	TRBD2	.	TRBV27	TRBJ2-5	TGTGCCAGCAGTTCTAGCGGTCAAGAGACCCAGTACTTC	CASSSSGQETQYF
13	.	.	TRBV10-3	TRBJ2-3	TGTGCCAGCGCTCCCGACAGAACAGATACGCAGTATTTT	CASAPDRTDTQYF
13	.	.	TRBV5-1	TRBJ1-1	TGCGCCAGCACCTCCCAGGGGAACACTGAAGCTTTCTTT	CASTSQGNTEAFF
15	.	.	TRBV5-5	TRBJ1-1	TGTGCCAGCCGACCAAGACCGGGACAGAACACTGAAGCTTTCTTT	CASRPRPGQNTEAFF
14	TRBD2	.	TRBV6-5	TRBJ2-7	TGTGCCAGCACCGGGACTAGCGGGACCTACGAGCAGTACTTC	CASTGTSGTYEQYF
16	.	.	TRBV7-9	TRBJ1-5	TGTGCCAGCAGCTTAGGGGAGGGTTTGGCTCGACAGCCCCAGCATTTT	CASSLGEGLARQPQHF
12	TRBD1	.	TRBV5-6	TRBJ2-1	TGTGCCAGCAGCTTGTCGGACAGGCAGCAGTTCTTC	CASSLSDRQQFF
17	.	.	TRBV19	TRBJ1-5	TGTGCCAGTAGTATTTCCCCCTTAGGACAGCGCAATCAGCCCCAGCATTTT	CASSISPLGQRNQPQHF
17	TRBD2	.	TRBV9	TRBJ2-3	TGTGCCAGCAGCCCCCCTAGCGGGAGGGCCGGGGGAGATACGCAGTATTTT	CASSPPSGRAGGDTQYF
15	.	.	TRBV6-5	TRBJ1-5	TGTGCCAGCAGCCCGGGACGGAATAGCAATCAGCCCCAGCATTTT	CASSPGRNSNQPQHF
14	.	.	TRBV7-2	TRBJ2-3	TGTGCCAGCGGTCTACGGGGACTCACAGATACGCAGTATTTT	CASGLRGLTDTQYF
18	.	.	TRBV4-1	TRBJ2-4	TGCGCCAGCAGCCATTTCCTCGTCGACACTCTAGCCAAAAACATTCAGTACTTC	CASSHFLVDTLAKNIQYF
13	TRBD1	once	TRBV9	TRBJ2-7	TGTGCCAGCAGCGCTAGGACAGGGAACGAGCAGTACTTC	CASSARTGNEQYF
12	.	.	TRBV18	TRBJ1-1	TGTGCCACAGAAAAGCTTAACACTGAAGCTTTCTTT	CATEKLNTEAFF
21	TRBD2	.	TRBV5-1	TRBJ2-3	TGCGCCAGCAGCTTGGGTCTACGAATAGCGGGCAGAGAGTCTAGCACAGATACGCAGTATTTT	CASSLGLRIAGRESSTDTQYF
17	.	.	TRBV5-4	TRBJ2-1	TGTGCCAGCAGCTTGGCCAATACGGGTACTATACGAAATGAGCAGTTCTTC	CASSLANTGTIRNEQFF
13	.	.	TRBV18	TRBJ2-2	TGTGCCAGCTCACCCCCGAACACCGGGGAGCTGTTTTTT	CASSPPNTGELFF
12	.	.	TRBV7-9	TRBJ2-1	TGTGCCAGCAGCTTGAGCATCAATGAGCAGTTCTTC	CASSLSINEQFF
14	.	.	TRBV2	TRBJ1-2	TGTGCCAGCAGTGAAGACGGGGCAGGCTATGGCTACACCTTC	CASSEDGAGYGYTF
16	.	.	TRBV7-9	TRBJ1-3	TGTGCCAGCAGCTTCCCACCGGGACAAGCTGGAAACACCATATATTTT	CASSFPPGQAGNTIYF
15	.	.	TRBV5-1	TRBJ1-4	TGCGCCAGCAGCTTGGTTGGAGGATTTAATGAAAAACTGTTTTTT	CASSLVGGFNEKLFF